This T cell receptor beta chain originates from a study of blood T cell repertoires in COVID-19. Study overall: From the United States, Italy and Spain came samples of acute and convalescent COVID-19. In each case, the material was cDNA or gDNA derived from T cells, B-cell-depleted T cells, or PBMCs.

Turning to this clone: The junction departs from germline at one end; a sequencing error may be responsible.

Enrollment of patients from Seattle took place during active infection, with longitudinal follow-up. Germline V gives CDR1 SGHVS, CDR2 FQNEAQ. The length of the CDR3 is 14 residues. Clones were sequenced by immunoSEQ multiplex PCR, and TCRdb holds only the in-frame ones, with some missing. The table lists about 49,000 clones, over 85% of them singletons. The sample comprised peripheral blood. This TCR was recovered from a man aged 55 to 70 with COVID-19, enrolled during active disease. The chain recombines TRBV7-8 with TRBJ1-2; 9 bases align to TRBD1. Here the CDR3 reads CASSLDRGSYGYTF. CDR3 in DNA: TGTGCCAGCAGTTTAGACAGGGGGTCCTATGGCTACACCTTC.